The text below deals with one T cell receptor (beta chain). Trimming removed 5 bases at V and 5 bases at J, with 12 bases between. The CDR3 covers 14 residues. This specimen belongs to a study of patients and donors after allogeneic stem cell transplantation. One entry per CDR3 protein, called by TCRdb with MiXCR from the RT-PCR reads. The profile shows over 200,000 distinct CDR3 sequences, around 40% of them singletons. This chain joins TRBV12-3 or TRBV12-4 and TRBJ2-2; possibly TRBD1 or TRBD2 for D (7 bases each). Material: blood, either unsorted or a sorted T cell fraction (not recorded which). The receptor was derived from a human donor who was either an allogeneic HSCT recipient or a stem cell or donor lymphocyte infusion donor (not recorded which). It is not recorded whose cells these are; they may come from a transplant donor. This chain's CDR3 is CASSPQGGTGELFF. CDR3 DNA sequence: TGTGCCAGCAGTCCCCAGGGGGGGACCGGGGAGCTGTTTTTT.